The 22 T cell receptor beta chains presented below share a single source sample, sequenced in a study of cytomegalovirus exposure and HLA in healthy donors (dated by TCRdb to 2017 to 2019). The receptor library was made with the immunoSEQ multiplex PCR assay. For the multiplex PCR, a mixture combining 60 forward primers for TCR Vbeta segments and 13 reverse primers for TCR Jbeta segments was used. Sourced from immuneACCESS, this table was stored by TCRdb with only in-frame sequences that have V and J called. A share of the clones is absent; for the studies checked, an unresolved V gene accounts for under half, and the remainder has no known explanation. Recorded for this sample are fewer than 200,000 clones; around 80% of them occurred a single time. The top ten hold approximately 1.6% of the sample. The material sequenced was PBMCs. Every receptor here comes from a man between 35 and 55 years old in good health and CMV-seropositive.

The chain joins TRBV27 to TRBJ2-1, with 10 bases identical to TRBD2. J was trimmed by 2 bases and V by 7 bases; bases with no gene match: 20. The CDR3 extends over 20 amino acids. The germline CDR1 and CDR2 sequences are MNHEY and SMNVEV (reference sequence). The CDR3 loop reads CASTQTALAGVRFPYNEQFF. In DNA, the CDR3 is TGTGCCAGCACTCAAACCGCGCTAGCGGGAGTACGATTCCCCTACAATGAGCAGTTCTTC.

This chain uses TRBV27 with TRBJ2-3; 7 bases align to TRBD1. The CDR3 length is 14 residues. With V trimmed by 5 bases and J by 3 bases, 5 bases remained unmatched. The germline V gene has CDR1 MNHEY and CDR2 SMNVEV (reference sequence). CDR3 amino acids: CASSRQGLTDTQYF. The CDR3 DNA is TGTGCCAGCAGTAGACAGGGTTTGACAGATACGCAGTATTTT.

The chain couples TRBV6-6 to TRBJ2-5; 9 bases map to TRBD1. CDR3 size: 13 residues. Germline V gene sequence: CDR1 MNHNY, CDR2 SVGAGI (reference sequence). V lost 6 bases and J lost 5; bases outside the gene matches: 4. The CDR3, as DNA: TGTGCCAGCAGACTAGACAGGGGGGAGACCCAGTACTTC. It translates to CASRLDRGETQYF.

The V call is TRBV29-1, the J call TRBJ2-7; 11 nucleotides match TRBD2. The CDR3 spans 14 residues. In germline, CDR1 is SQVTM, CDR2 ANQGSEA. The V segment lost 6 bases and the J segment 4 bases; nucleotides outside the gene matches: 8. The CDR3 nucleotides read TGCAGCGTCACCCAACTAGCGGGAGCGTACGAGCAGTACTTC. Protein: CSVTQLAGAYEQYF.

J is TRBJ2-7 and V is TRBV7-9, with 8 bases that match TRBD1. Trimming at V came to 2 bases and at J to 5 bases, leaving 5 bases not matched to a gene. The germline gives CDR1 SEHNR, CDR2 FQNEAQ (reference sequence). The CDR3 is made up of 14 amino acids. The CDR3 here is CASSLFQGADEQYF. The CDR3 coding sequence is TGTGCCAGCAGCTTATTTCAGGGGGCGGACGAGCAGTACTTC.

DNA of the CDR3: TGTGCCAGCAGTTTCAGACAGCCCTACGAGCAGTACTTC. It codes for CASSFRQPYEQYF. V gene TRBV28 combines with J gene TRBJ2-7, with D possibly matching TRBD1 (5 bases). In germline, CDR1 is MDHEN, CDR2 SYDVKM. The CDR3 covers 13 residues. Trimming took off 3 bases at V and 2 bases at J, with 8 bases between the two ends.

The chain carries TRBV5-1 and TRBJ2-5; the D gene is possibly TRBD1 (6 bases). The V end was cut by 0 bases, the J end by 4 bases, with 13 bases between. CDR3 length: 15 amino acids. Germline assignment: CDR1 SGHRS and CDR2 YFSETQ. CDR3 sequence reads: CASSLDRVGVETQYF. Written as DNA, the CDR3 is TGCGCCAGCAGCTTGGACAGGGTAGGAGTAGAGACCCAGTACTTC.

A remark on this clone: Since the CDR3 does not end with the conserved phenylalanine or tryptophan, this likely comes from a read error. The chain couples TRBV5-4 to TRBJ1-2, with TRBD1 matching 10 bases. The V and J ends lost 7 bases and 6 bases, in that order; junction bases with no gene match: 6. The CDR3 runs to 13 residues. From germline, CDR1 is SGHNT and CDR2 YYREEE (reference sequence). CDR3 bases: TGTGCCAGCGAGGGACAGGGGCGCCATGGCTACACCTCC. This codes for CASEGQGRHGYTS.

The chain joins TRBV6-4 to TRBJ1-4; no definite D call. V was trimmed by 0 bases and J by 0 bases, leaving 11 bases between them. The CDR3 spans 17 residues. Per germline, CDR1 MRHNA and CDR2 SNTAGT. CDR3 DNA: TGTGCCAGCAGTGACTCCTATAAGTTAACAACTAATGAAAAACTGTTTTTT. Protein product: CASSDSYKLTTNEKLFF.

Note on this clone: The junction departs from the called germline gene at one end, perhaps through a read error. The rearrangement links TRBV7-7 to TRBJ2-3, with 7 bases aligning to TRBD2. Germline-derived CDR1 and CDR2 are SSHAT and FNYEAQ (reference sequence). The CDR3 totals 16 residues. The DNA of the CDR3 is TGTGCTAGCAGCTTAGGCCCTAGCGGTGAACGGGGTACGCAGTATTTT. This encodes CASSLGPSGERGTQYF.

The chain carries TRBV11-3 and TRBJ1-1; TRBD1 agrees at 7 bases. Germline values: CDR1 SGHNT, CDR2 YENEEA. V dropped 0 bases and J dropped 3; count of bases not matched to a gene: 7. The CDR3 extends over 16 amino acids. The CDR3 DNA reads TGTGCCAGCAGCTTAGATACGGCAGGGGGACACACTGAAGCTTTCTTT. This codes for CASSLDTAGGHTEAFF.

The genes are TRBV11-2 and TRBJ1-1, with 9 bases aligning to TRBD1. With V trimmed by 4 bases and J by 1 base, 10 bases remained unmatched. The CDR3 consists of 17 residues. CDR1 is SGHAT and CDR2 is FQNNGV in the germline V gene. The CDR3 bases are TGTGCCAGCAGCTCGTTGGGACAGGGAGTGGCGAACACTGAAGCTTTCTTT. Amino acid sequence: CASSSLGQGVANTEAFF.

Worth noting for this clone: One junction end does not reproduce the germline sequence, and a read error may be involved. Additional DNA sequences in this sample encode the identical CDR3. This chain uses TRBV27 with TRBJ2-3; 7 bases align to TRBD1. The CDR3 loop spans 14 amino acids. CDR1 MNHEY and CDR2 SMNVEV come from the germline V gene (reference sequence). For the CDR3, the DNA is TGTGCCAGCAGCTTATCGACGAGGACAGGTTTGCAGTATTTT. This gives the protein CASSLSTRTGLQYF.

There are a few counts of this clone. The chain combines TRBV12-5 with TRBJ2-2; D is possibly TRBD2 (6 bases). This CDR3 contains 12 residues. Between the trimmed V and J ends, which lost 9 bases and 6 bases, there was a span of 11 bases. Per the germline V gene, CDR1 is LGHNT and CDR2 is FRNRAP. As DNA, the CDR3 is TGTGCTAGCGGGCGGGGTCCCGGGGAGCTGTTTTTT. As protein: CASGRGPGELFF.

The chain links TRBV5-1 to TRBJ1-4; weak D call: TRBD1 (6 bases). The CDR3 is 14 amino acids. V was trimmed by 6 bases and J by 7 bases, leaving 16 bases between them. The germline V gene encodes CDR1 SGHRS and CDR2 YFSETQ. The CDR3 sequence: CASTFGGGAEKLFF. Written as DNA, the CDR3 is TGCGCCAGCACCTTTGGCGGGGGGGCTGAAAAACTGTTTTTT.

The chain carries TRBV19 and TRBJ2-7; D possibly corresponds to TRBD1 (6 bases). CDR1 and CDR2 from the germline V gene are LNHDA and SQIVND (reference sequence). The V end lost 5 bases, the J end lost 0 bases, and 26 bases lay between the germline ends. This CDR3 is built from 19 residues. The CDR3 spells CASSPHDRPNYLSSYEQYF. For the CDR3, the DNA is TGTGCCAGTAGTCCCCACGACAGGCCGAATTACCTAAGCTCCTACGAGCAGTACTTC.

V usage is TRBV18 and J usage is TRBJ2-7; 7 bases are a match to TRBD2. CDR3 length: 15 residues. From germline, CDR1 is KGHSH and CDR2 LQKENI. Losses at the gene ends were 1 base for V and 0 bases for J; bases not matched to a gene: 3. The CDR3 spells CASSPRLASSYEQYF. CDR3 sequence (DNA): TGTGCCAGCTCACCACGACTAGCTAGCTCCTACGAGCAGTACTTC.

This chain links TRBV5-4 with TRBJ1-4; TRBD1 is a possible D gene (6 bases). V was clipped by 4 bases and J by 7 bases, with 17 bases between them. Germline V gene sequence: CDR1 SGHNT, CDR2 YYREEE (reference sequence). This CDR3 comprises 15 residues. The CDR3: CASSLRAQGSEKLFF. CDR3 nucleotides: TGTGCCAGCAGCCTCCGGGCCCAGGGGAGTGAAAAACTGTTTTTT.

The J gene is TRBJ2-7, the V gene TRBV21-1; the D segment call TRBD1 is taken from the table without a DNA check. TRBV21-1 is an annotated pseudogene. The CDR3 runs 16 residues. CDR3 loop: CASSKKSRTESYEQYF. CDR3 nucleotide sequence: TGTGCCAGCAGCAAAAAGTCTCGGACAGAGTCCTACGAGCAGTACTTC.

CDR3 residues: CASGLVLSGQKTGYTF. In DNA form, the CDR3 reads TGTGCTAGTGGTTTGGTACTTTCGGGACAGAAAACTGGCTACACCTTC. The chain recombines TRBV12-5 with TRBJ1-2; TRBD1 matches at 7 bases. Looked up from germline, CDR1 is LGHNT and CDR2 is FRNRAP. The V gene end was trimmed by 0 bases and the J gene end by 7 bases; junction bases not matched to a gene: 11. This CDR3 region has 16 residues.

The chain carries TRBV30 and TRBJ2-7, with 9 nucleotides matching TRBD2. The CDR3 is 15 residues long. With 3 bases clipped from V and 1 base from J, the junction kept 7 bases outside the gene matches. Germline values: CDR1 GTSNPN, CDR2 SVGIG (reference sequence). CDR3 nucleotide sequence: TGTGCCTGGAGGGGGTGGCGGGAGGGTTCCTACGAGCAGTACTTC. Encoded protein: CAWRGWREGSYEQYF.

The chain employs TRBV5-6 and TRBJ2-7, with no clear D. Between the trimmed V and J ends, which lost 4 bases and 10 bases, there was a span of 21 bases. CDR1 is SGHDT and CDR2 is YYEEEE in the germline V gene. This CDR3 region has 14 residues. The CDR3 sequence: CASSGAARGVLQYF. The CDR3 DNA reads as TGTGCCAGCAGCGGTGCTGCGCGTGGAGTCCTTCAGTACTTC.